The rows below give T cell receptor beta chains drawn from one sample of a study of CD8 T cells in Susac syndrome. TCRdb reanalysed the immunoSEQ multiplex PCR reads using MiXCR and keeps one entry per CDR3 protein. In the table there are hundreds of thousands of distinct CDR3 sequences, 75% to 90% of which are singletons. Sequencing input: CD8+ T cells from PBMCs. Receptor source: a human donor with multiple sclerosis. Each CDR3 is given with its conserved first and last residue. The order of the fields is J gene, V gene, D gene, clone size, CDR3 DNA, CDR3 protein. A D gene is named only where the DNA matches it firmly. Rows give clone size only sometimes, using once, few, many, or a class for an expanded clone.

TRBJ1-5 | TRBV28 | - | few | TGTGCCAGCAGTTCCTACAGTGATAGCAATCAGCCCCAGCATTTT | CASSSYSDSNQPQHF
TRBJ2-1 | TRBV7-9 | - | - | TGTGCCAGCAGCTTATCCGGGGGCCATGAGCAGTTCTTC | CASSLSGGHEQFF
TRBJ2-2 | TRBV27 | - | - | TGTGCCAGCACGGCCGTTGGGTTCGCGAACACCGGGGAGCTGTTTTTT | CASTAVGFANTGELFF
TRBJ2-1 | TRBV29-1 | - | - | TGCAGCGTGGTACAGGTGGATGAGCAGTTCTTC | CSVVQVDEQFF
TRBJ2-7 | TRBV20-1 | TRBD1 | - | TGCAGTGCTACGGACAGGGGGAAATTTTACGAGCAGTACTTC | CSATDRGKFYEQYF
TRBJ2-7 | TRBV6-1 | - | - | TGTGCCAGTGGCGGGGACTCCTACGAGCAGTACTTC | CASGGDSYEQYF
TRBJ2-7 | TRBV28 | - | - | TGTGCCAGCAGTACGTACGTCGAGCAGTACTTC | CASSTYVEQYF
TRBJ2-1 | TRBV7-3 | TRBD2 | - | TGTGCCAGCAGCCGACTAGCGGGAGCCCCCCAGAGCTCCTACAATGAGCAGTTCTTC | CASSRLAGAPQSSYNEQFF
TRBJ2-3 | TRBV29-1 | TRBD2 | - | TGCAGCGCCTGGACTAGCGGGGACAATCTACCTAGCACAGATACGCAGTATTTT | CSAWTSGDNLPSTDTQYF
TRBJ1-2 | TRBV7-6 | - | few | TGTGCCAGCAGCTTATCAGGGACAGGCTACACCTTC | CASSLSGTGYTF
TRBJ2-3 | TRBV2 | TRBD1 | - | TGTGCCAGCTGGACAGGGGGGGCAGATACGCAGTATTTT | CASWTGGADTQYF
TRBJ2-1 | TRBV7-6 | TRBD1 | once | TGTGCCAGCAGCTTAGGGGCCTCAGGGGGTGACAATGAGCAGTTCTTC | CASSLGASGGDNEQFF
TRBJ2-3 | TRBV12-3/TRBV12-4 | - | - | TGTGCCAGCAGTTTAGAGTTGGCTAGTAGGGTAGAAGATACGCAGTATTTT | CASSLELASRVEDTQYF
TRBJ1-3 | TRBV27 | - | - | TGTGCCAGCAGTGTCGGGCCCCTCTCTGGAAACACCATATATTTT | CASSVGPLSGNTIYF
TRBJ2-3 | TRBV9 | TRBD1 | - | TGTGCCAGCAGCGTTGGACAGGCAAGATCTAGCACAGATACGCAGTATTTT | CASSVGQARSSTDTQYF